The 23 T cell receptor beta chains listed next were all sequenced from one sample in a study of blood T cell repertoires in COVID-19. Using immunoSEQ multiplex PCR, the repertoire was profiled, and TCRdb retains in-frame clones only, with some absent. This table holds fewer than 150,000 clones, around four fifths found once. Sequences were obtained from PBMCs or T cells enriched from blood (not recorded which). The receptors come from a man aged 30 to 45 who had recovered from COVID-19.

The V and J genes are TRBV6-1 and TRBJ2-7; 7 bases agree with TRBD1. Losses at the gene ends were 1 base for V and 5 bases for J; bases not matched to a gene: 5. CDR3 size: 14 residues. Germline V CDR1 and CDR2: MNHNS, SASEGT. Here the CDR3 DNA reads TGTGCCAGCAGTGAAGGACAGGGTAATGACGAGCAGTACGTC. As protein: CASSEGQGNDEQYV.

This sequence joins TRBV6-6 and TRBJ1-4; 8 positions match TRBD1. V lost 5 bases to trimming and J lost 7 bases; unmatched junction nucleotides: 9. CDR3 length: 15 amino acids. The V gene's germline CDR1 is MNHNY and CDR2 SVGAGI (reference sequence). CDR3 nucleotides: TGTGCCAGCAGTCGGGGACAGGCGGAGGGTGAAAAACTGTTTTTT. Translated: CASSRGQAEGEKLFF.

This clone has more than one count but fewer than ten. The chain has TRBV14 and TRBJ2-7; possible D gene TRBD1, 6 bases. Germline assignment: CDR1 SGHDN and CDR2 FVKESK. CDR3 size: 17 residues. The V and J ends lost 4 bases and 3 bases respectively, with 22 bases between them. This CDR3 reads CASSPAHPDRKFYEQYV. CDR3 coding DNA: TGTGCCAGCAGCCCAGCCCACCCGGACAGAAAATTCTACGAGCAGTACGTC.

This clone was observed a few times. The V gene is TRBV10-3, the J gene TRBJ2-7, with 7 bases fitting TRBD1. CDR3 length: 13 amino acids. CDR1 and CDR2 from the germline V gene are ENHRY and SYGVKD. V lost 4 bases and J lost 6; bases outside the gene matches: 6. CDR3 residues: CAISGAQGIEQYF. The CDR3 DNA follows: TGTGCCATCAGTGGCGCACAGGGGATCGAGCAGTACTTC.

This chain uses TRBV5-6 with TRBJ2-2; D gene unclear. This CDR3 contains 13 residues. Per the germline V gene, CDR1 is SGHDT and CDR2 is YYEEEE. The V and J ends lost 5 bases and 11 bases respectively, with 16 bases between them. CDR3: CASRSNLRIELFF. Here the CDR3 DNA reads TGTGCCAGCAGATCAAACCTCAGGATAGAGCTGTTTTTT.

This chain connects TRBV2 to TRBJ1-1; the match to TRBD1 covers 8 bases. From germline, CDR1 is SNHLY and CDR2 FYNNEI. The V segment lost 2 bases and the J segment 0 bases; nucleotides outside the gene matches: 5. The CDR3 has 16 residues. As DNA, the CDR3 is TGTGCCAGCAGTGAATGGGACAGGCGGATGAACACTGAAGCTTTCTTT. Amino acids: CASSEWDRRMNTEAFF.

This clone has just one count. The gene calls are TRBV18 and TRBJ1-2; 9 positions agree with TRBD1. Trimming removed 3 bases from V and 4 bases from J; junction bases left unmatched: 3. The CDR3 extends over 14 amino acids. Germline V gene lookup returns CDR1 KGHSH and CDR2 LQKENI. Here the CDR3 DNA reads TGTGCCAGCTCACCGGGACAGGGTGTCTATGGCTACACCTTC. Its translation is CASSPGQGVYGYTF.

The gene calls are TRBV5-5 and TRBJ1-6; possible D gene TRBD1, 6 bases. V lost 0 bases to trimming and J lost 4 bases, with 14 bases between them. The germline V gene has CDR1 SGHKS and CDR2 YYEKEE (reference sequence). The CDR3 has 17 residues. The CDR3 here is CASSLAFRGQYNSPLHF. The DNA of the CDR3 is TGTGCCAGCAGCTTGGCCTTCAGGGGTCAGTATAATTCACCCCTCCACTTT.

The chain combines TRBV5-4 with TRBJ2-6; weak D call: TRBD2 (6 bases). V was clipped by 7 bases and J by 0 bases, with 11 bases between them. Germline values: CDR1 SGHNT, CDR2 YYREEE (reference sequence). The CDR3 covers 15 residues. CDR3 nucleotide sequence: TGTGCCAGCTGGGAGGCTAGCTCTGGGGCCAACGTCCTGACTTTC. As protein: CASWEASSGANVLTF.

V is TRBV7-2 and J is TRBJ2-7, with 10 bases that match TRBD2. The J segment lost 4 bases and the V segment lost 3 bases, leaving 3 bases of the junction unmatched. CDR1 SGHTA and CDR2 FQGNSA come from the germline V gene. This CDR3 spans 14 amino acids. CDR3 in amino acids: CASSFLAGEYEQYF. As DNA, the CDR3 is TGTGCCAGCAGCTTCCTAGCGGGAGAGTACGAGCAGTACTTC.

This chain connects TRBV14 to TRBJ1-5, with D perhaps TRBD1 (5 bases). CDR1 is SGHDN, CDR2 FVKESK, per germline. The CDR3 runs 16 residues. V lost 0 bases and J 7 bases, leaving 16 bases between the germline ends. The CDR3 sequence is CASSQDPREVGQPQHF. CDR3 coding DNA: TGTGCCAGCAGCCAAGACCCCAGGGAAGTTGGACAGCCCCAGCATTTT.

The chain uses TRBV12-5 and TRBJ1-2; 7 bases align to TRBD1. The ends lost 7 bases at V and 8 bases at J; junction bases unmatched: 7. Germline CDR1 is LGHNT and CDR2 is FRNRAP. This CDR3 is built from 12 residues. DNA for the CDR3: TGTGCTAGTGCCACAGGGGCTTCGGGCTACACCTTC. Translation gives CASATGASGYTF.

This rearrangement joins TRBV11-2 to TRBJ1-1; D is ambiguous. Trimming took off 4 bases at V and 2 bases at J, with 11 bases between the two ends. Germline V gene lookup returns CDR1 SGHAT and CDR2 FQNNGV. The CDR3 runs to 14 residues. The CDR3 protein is CASSSWPTNTEAFF. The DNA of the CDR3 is TGTGCCAGCAGCTCTTGGCCCACCAACACTGAAGCTTTCTTT. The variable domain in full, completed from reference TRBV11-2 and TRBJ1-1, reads EAGVAQSPRYKIIEKRQSVAFWCNPISGHATLYWYQQILGQGPKLLIQFQNNGVVDDSQLPKDRFSAERLKGVDSTLKIQPAKLEDSAVYLCASSSWPTNTEAFFGQGTRLTVV.

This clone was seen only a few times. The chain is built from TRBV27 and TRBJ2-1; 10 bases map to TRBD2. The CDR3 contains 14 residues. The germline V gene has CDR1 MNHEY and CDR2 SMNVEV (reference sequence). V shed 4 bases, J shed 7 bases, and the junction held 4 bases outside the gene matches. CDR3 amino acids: CASSWGAGGNEQFF. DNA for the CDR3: TGTGCCAGCAGTTGGGGAGCGGGGGGGAATGAGCAGTTCTTC.

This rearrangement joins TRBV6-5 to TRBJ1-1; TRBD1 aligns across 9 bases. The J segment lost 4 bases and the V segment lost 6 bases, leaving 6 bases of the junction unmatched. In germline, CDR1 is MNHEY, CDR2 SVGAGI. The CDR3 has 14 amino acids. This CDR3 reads CASRVDRGGTEAFF. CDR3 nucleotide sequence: TGTGCCAGCAGAGTAGACAGGGGGGGCACTGAAGCTTTCTTT.

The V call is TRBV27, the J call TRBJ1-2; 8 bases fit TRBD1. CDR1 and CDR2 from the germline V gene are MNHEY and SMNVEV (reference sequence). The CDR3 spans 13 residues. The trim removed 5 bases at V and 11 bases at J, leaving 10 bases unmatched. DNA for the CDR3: TGTGCCAGCAGTAGCCAGGGGGCGCCGGGTTACACCTTC. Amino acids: CASSSQGAPGYTF.

Written as DNA, the CDR3 is TGTGCCAGCAGCTCCAGACAGGCCAGCGGGGAGCTGTTTTTT. Its translation is CASSSRQASGELFF. This chain uses TRBV5-4 with TRBJ2-2; a weak D match, TRBD1 (6 bases). The V gene's germline CDR1 is SGHNT and CDR2 YYREEE (reference sequence). This CDR3 spans 14 amino acids. The germline V and J ends were trimmed by 3 bases and 7 bases, with 13 bases remaining between them.

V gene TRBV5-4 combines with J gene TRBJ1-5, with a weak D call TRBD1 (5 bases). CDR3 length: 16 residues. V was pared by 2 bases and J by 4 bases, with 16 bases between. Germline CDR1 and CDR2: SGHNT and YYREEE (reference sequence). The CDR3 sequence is CASSFYSGGSNQPQHF. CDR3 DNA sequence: TGTGCCAGCAGCTTTTATAGCGGGGGTTCTAATCAGCCCCAGCATTTT.

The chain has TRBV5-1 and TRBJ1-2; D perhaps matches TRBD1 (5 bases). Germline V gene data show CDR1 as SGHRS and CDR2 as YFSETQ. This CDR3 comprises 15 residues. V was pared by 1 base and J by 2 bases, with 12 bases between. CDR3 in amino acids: CASSLMGGKNYGYTF. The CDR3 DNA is TGCGCCAGCAGCTTGATGGGGGGTAAGAACTATGGCTACACCTTC.

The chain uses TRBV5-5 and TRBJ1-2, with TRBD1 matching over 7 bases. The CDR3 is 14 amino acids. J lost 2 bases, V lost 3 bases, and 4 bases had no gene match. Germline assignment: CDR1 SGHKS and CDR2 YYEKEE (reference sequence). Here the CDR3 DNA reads TGTGCCAGCAGCTCCTGGGGACAGAACTATGGCTACACCTTC. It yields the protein CASSSWGQNYGYTF.

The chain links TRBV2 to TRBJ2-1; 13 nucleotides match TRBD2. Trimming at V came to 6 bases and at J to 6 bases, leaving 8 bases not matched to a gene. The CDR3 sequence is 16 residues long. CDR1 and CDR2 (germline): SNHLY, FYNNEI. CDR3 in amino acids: CASSELLAGGPNEQFF. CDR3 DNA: TGTGCCAGCAGCGAGCTACTAGCGGGGGGGCCCAATGAGCAGTTCTTC.

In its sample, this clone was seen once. The chain's CDR3 is CASKGQEQFGQYF. The CDR3 bases are TGTGCCAGCAAGGGACAGGAGCAATTCGGGCAGTACTTC. This chain uses TRBV28 with TRBJ2-7; 8 nucleotides align to TRBD1. The CDR3 has 13 amino acids. With V trimmed by 7 bases and J by 9 bases, 11 bases remained unmatched. CDR1 MDHEN and CDR2 SYDVKM come from the germline V gene.

CDR3 in amino acids: CASTPPPSDPYEQYF. The CDR3, as DNA: TGTGCCAGCACCCCACCCCCTAGCGACCCTTACGAGCAGTACTTC. This chain joins TRBV11-2 and TRBJ2-7; D is perhaps TRBD2 (6 bases). CDR3 length: 15 residues. Germline CDR1 SGHAT, CDR2 FQNNGV. V lost 7 bases and J lost 4, with 20 bases in between.